This paragraph covers one T cell receptor beta chain sequence. The record originates from a study of technical replicates of blood from a handful of donors. The CDR3 contains 14 residues. The germline V gene encodes CDR1 MGHDK and CDR2 SYGVNS. Trimming cost V 4 bases and J 4 bases; bases outside gene matches: 6. Measured with immunoSEQ multiplex PCR; TCRdb has only the in-frame clones, and not every one. The table lists approximately 81,000 clones, 80% to 90% of them singletons. The chain employs TRBV25-1 and TRBJ1-2; 7 nucleotides line up with TRBD1. The TCR originated in a human donor in good health. Some clones in this sample may be carry-over from other donors' samples. Sample: PBMCs. CDR3 nucleotides: TGTGCCAGCAGTGGACAGGGTTGGGGCTATGGCTACACCTTC. This codes for CASSGQGWGYGYTF.